This is a list of T cell receptor beta chains from one sample in a study of T cells after yellow fever vaccination. From the 5' RACE reads, TCRdb called clonotypes with MiXCR, one entry per CDR3 protein. The repertoire consists of about 340,000 distinct CDR3 sequences, with 8.7% occurring once and the leading ten covering roughly 18%. This material consisted of PBMCs, taken on the day of the first yellow fever vaccination. The source of these receptors is a man aged 18 to 35 who received the YFV17D yellow fever vaccine. Both conserved end residues are part of each CDR3. The order of the fields is clone size, V gene, J gene, D gene, CDR3 DNA, CDR3 protein. A D gene is named only where the DNA matches it firmly. Rows give clone size only sometimes, using once, few, many, or a class for an expanded clone.

few	TRBV5-1	TRBJ1-1	TRBD1	TGCGCCAGCAGCGGAGAGCCGGACAGGCTGAACACTGAAGCTTTCTTT	CASSGEPDRLNTEAFF
-	TRBV7-9	TRBJ1-1	-	TGTGCCAGCAGCCAGACTGAAGCTTTCTTT	CASSQTEAFF
few	TRBV10-3	TRBJ1-6	-	TGTGCCATCAGTGGGGCCCGGGAAAGGGGGTCACCCCTCCACTTT	CAISGARERGSPLHF
once	TRBV4-3	TRBJ1-5	-	TGCGCCAGCAGCCAAGATTGGGGTGACAATCAGCCCCAGCATTTT	CASSQDWGDNQPQHF
-	TRBV7-3	TRBJ2-1	TRBD1	TGTGCCAGCAGCTTAAGGGGCGGGACAGGGGTTCTCAATGAGCAGTTCTTC	CASSLRGGTGVLNEQFF
few	TRBV12-3/TRBV12-4	TRBJ2-2	-	TGTGCCAGCAGTCCCCGTTACGCTGACGGGGAGCTGTTTTTT	CASSPRYADGELFF
few	TRBV7-2	TRBJ2-1	TRBD2	TGTGCCAGCAGCTTTGTAGCGGGGGAGAGGTACAATGAGCAGTTCTTC	CASSFVAGERYNEQFF
few	TRBV7-3	TRBJ1-5	TRBD1	TGTGCCAGCAGCTTAAGTAGGGCGGGCCACAGGGGCTCGGATAGCAGCAATCAGCCCCAGCATTTT	CASSLSRAGHRGSDSSNQPQHF
-	TRBV7-9	TRBJ2-2	TRBD1	TGTGCCAGCAGCCCCCTTCGGGGACAGGGAGACACCGGGGAGCTGTTTTTT	CASSPLRGQGDTGELFF
few	TRBV5-4	TRBJ1-1	-	TGTGCCAGCAGCCGAAGCCAGGATGAAGCTTTCTTT	CASSRSQDEAFF
-	TRBV14	TRBJ2-3	-	TGTGCCAGCAGCCAAATTACAGACTACACAGATACGCAGTATTTT	CASSQITDYTDTQYF
many	TRBV5-1	TRBJ2-1	-	TGCGCCAGCAGCTCGCCCACCCGAAATGAGCAGTTCTTC	CASSSPTRNEQFF
few	TRBV5-1	TRBJ1-2	-	TGCGCCAGCAGCTTGGGACAGGCCGATGGCTACACCTTC	CASSLGQADGYTF
few	TRBV6-2/TRBV6-3	TRBJ2-2	TRBD2	TGTGCCGGGGGGGAGCTCCCGAACACCGGGGAGCTGTTTTTT	CAGGELPNTGELFF
many	TRBV12-3/TRBV12-4	TRBJ2-7	-	TGTGCCAGCAGTTTACGGAGTATCGGTTACGAGCAGTACTTC	CASSLRSIGYEQYF
-	TRBV7-2	TRBJ2-1	-	TGTGCCAGCAGCTTAAAAGGGGGGAGCTCCTACAATGAGCAGTTCTTC	CASSLKGGSSYNEQFF
-	TRBV6-1	TRBJ2-3	TRBD2	TGTGCCAGTAAAATGGTAGCGGGGCCAGATACGCAGTATTTT	CASKMVAGPDTQYF
-	TRBV6-2/TRBV6-3	TRBJ2-1	-	TGTGCCAGCAGTTACTCGAGTGCCGGGGCTGAGCAGTTCTTC	CASSYSSAGAEQFF
few	TRBV4-2	TRBJ2-3	TRBD1	TGTGCCAGCAGCCAGCGAGTGGGACAGGGGCCGTCAGATACGCAGTATTTT	CASSQRVGQGPSDTQYF
few	TRBV5-2	TRBJ1-5	-	TGTGCCAGCAACTCTCGACAGGGGTGTATAGGGGCGATAGCAATCGGCAATCAGCCCCAGCATTTT	CASNSRQGCIGAIAIGNQPQHF
-	TRBV12-3/TRBV12-4	TRBJ1-1	-	TGTGCCAGCAAGGGGGGACACATGAACACTGAAGCTTTCTTT	CASKGGHMNTEAFF
-	TRBV30	TRBJ1-1	-	TGTGCCTGGAGTGTATTCCAGAACACTGAAGCTTTCTTT	CAWSVFQNTEAFF
-	TRBV9	TRBJ2-3	TRBD2	TGTGCCAGCAGCTTTGGACTAGCGGGGGGCACAGATACGCAGTATTTT	CASSFGLAGGTDTQYF
-	TRBV14	TRBJ2-4	-	TGTGCCAGCAGCCAAGGAGGCAGAAACATTCAGTACTTC	CASSQGGRNIQYF
-	TRBV11-2	TRBJ2-2	-	TGTGCCAGCAGCTTTTTGGCCGGCCGGATCGGGGAGCTGTTTTTT	CASSFLAGRIGELFF
-	TRBV10-3	TRBJ2-5	-	TGTGCCATCAGTGAATTGGGAAAAGAGACCCAGTACTTC	CAISELGKETQYF
few	TRBV24-1	TRBJ1-1	TRBD1	TGTGCCACCAGTGATTCCCCAGGGGGGATCACTGAAGCTTTCTTT	CATSDSPGGITEAFF
few	TRBV5-1	TRBJ2-1	TRBD2	TGCGCCAGCAGCTCCCCGGGACTAGGGGTCTACAATGAGCAGTTCTTC	CASSSPGLGVYNEQFF
-	TRBV12-3/TRBV12-4	TRBJ2-5	-	TGTGCCAGTGCCGGCGGCGCCCAGGAGACCCAGTACTTC	CASAGGAQETQYF
many	TRBV12-3/TRBV12-4	TRBJ1-5	-	TGTGCCAGCAGTTCCGGCCAGCCCCAGCATTTT	CASSSGQPQHF
few	TRBV11-1	TRBJ2-6	-	TGTGCCAGCAGCGATAGGGGTAGTGGGGCCAACGTCCTGACTTTC	CASSDRGSGANVLTF
few	TRBV19	TRBJ1-1	-	TGTGCCAGTAGTATTGGGACTGGGAGGACTGAAGCTTTCTTT	CASSIGTGRTEAFF
few	TRBV7-9	TRBJ1-1	-	TGTGCCAGCAGCTCGACAGTTTACTCAAGGGGCACTGAAGCTTTCTTT	CASSSTVYSRGTEAFF
-	TRBV7-2	TRBJ1-4	TRBD1	TGTGCCAGCAGCACGCAGGACAGGGGAAATGAAAAACTGTTTTTT	CASSTQDRGNEKLFF
-	TRBV20-1	TRBJ2-4	-	TGCAGTGCTAGTGGCCAGGGGTTTCCCAAAAACATTCAGTACTTC	CSASGQGFPKNIQYF
many	TRBV12-3/TRBV12-4	TRBJ2-1	-	TGTGCCAGCAGTTCACAGTCCTCTGGGCAGTTCTTC	CASSSQSSGQFF
few	TRBV6-6	TRBJ2-1	-	TGTGCCTGCGGGATCTCCTACAATGAGCAGTTCTTC	CACGISYNEQFF
few	TRBV5-1	TRBJ1-2	-	TGCGCCAGCAGCTTGAACATTCACTATGGCTACACCTTC	CASSLNIHYGYTF
many	TRBV5-1	TRBJ2-5	-	TGCGCCAGCAGCCTAGGCGGTGAGGAGACCCAGTACTTC	CASSLGGEETQYF
many	TRBV2	TRBJ2-5	-	TGTGCCAGTAGCAGGGGCGAACAAGAGACCCAGTACTTC	CASSRGEQETQYF
-	TRBV11-2	TRBJ2-3	-	TGTACCAGCAGCTTAGGACAACACACAGATACGCAGTATTTT	CTSSLGQHTDTQYF
-	TRBV24-1	TRBJ1-5	-	TGTGCCACCAGTGATCCGGGGCAGGGCCCAAATCAGCCCCAGCATTTT	CATSDPGQGPNQPQHF
few	TRBV5-4	TRBJ2-7	-	TGTGCCAGCAGCTTGACAGGCACCAGCTACGAGCAGTACTTC	CASSLTGTSYEQYF
few	TRBV5-1	TRBJ2-3	-	TGCGCCAGCAGCTCTGGAGGGGCTCGCACAGATACGCAGTATTTT	CASSSGGARTDTQYF
-	TRBV28	TRBJ1-1	-	TGTGCCAGCAGTTCCCCGGGGGGGAACACTGAAGCTTTCTTT	CASSSPGGNTEAFF
-	TRBV27	TRBJ2-5	TRBD2	TGTGCCAGCAGTCCCCCGGGACTAGCGGGAGAGACCCAGTACTTC	CASSPPGLAGETQYF
few	TRBV10-1	TRBJ2-3	TRBD2	TGCGCCAGCAGTGTCGGACTAGCGGGGCGAGATACGCAGTATTTT	CASSVGLAGRDTQYF
few	TRBV7-2	TRBJ2-5	-	TGTGCCAGCAGCTTATCCAGGGAACAGACCCAGTACTTC	CASSLSREQTQYF
many	TRBV5-1	TRBJ2-2	-	TGCGCCAGCAGCTTGGCCCCTCACGCGAACACCGGGGAGCTGTTTTTT	CASSLAPHANTGELFF
many	TRBV12-3/TRBV12-4	TRBJ2-2	-	TGTGCCAGCAGCCGCGGGGGCGCGAACACCGGGGAGCTGTTTTTT	CASSRGGANTGELFF
many	TRBV20-1	TRBJ2-1	-	TGCAGTGCTAGAGTGTGGGGCCCCTACAATGAGCAGTTCTTC	CSARVWGPYNEQFF
many	TRBV3-1	TRBJ2-3	-	TGTGCCAGCAGCGAAAAGGGCCCAACGGGGGGCTACACAGATACGCAGTATTTT	CASSEKGPTGGYTDTQYF
-	TRBV7-3	TRBJ2-3	-	TGTGCCAGCAGCTTGACTAGAACGAATACGCAGTATTTT	CASSLTRTNTQYF
-	TRBV14	TRBJ2-1	TRBD2	TGTGCCAGCAGCCAAGACGGACTAGCGGGGGGGCCCATCTTC	CASSQDGLAGGPIF
-	TRBV2	TRBJ2-1	-	TGTGCCAGCACCTCGCCCCGGAATGAGCAGTTCTTC	CASTSPRNEQFF
few	TRBV6-1	TRBJ2-3	-	TGTGCCAGCAGTAGGGGCCGCAGGGGTCAGAGCACAGATACGCAGTATTTT	CASSRGRRGQSTDTQYF
-	TRBV12-3/TRBV12-4	TRBJ1-2	TRBD1	TGTGCCAGCAGTCCAGGGGGATCACGGAACTATGGCTACACCTTC	CASSPGGSRNYGYTF
-	TRBV6-2/TRBV6-3	TRBJ2-1	-	TGTGCCAGCAGTTACTCGTGGTGGGGGCGCTCCTACAATGAGCAGTTCTTC	CASSYSWWGRSYNEQFF
many	TRBV29-1	TRBJ2-3	-	TGCAGCGTTCAGGATTTCACTAGCACAGATACGCAGTATTTT	CSVQDFTSTDTQYF
few	TRBV2	TRBJ2-7	-	TGTGCCAGCAGTAGGGGGGCTAGGGAGCAGTACTTC	CASSRGAREQYF